This entry lists 27 T cell receptor beta chains sequenced from one sample in a study of T cell responses to AZD1222 COVID-19 vaccine. TCRdb keeps only in-frame clones here, not all; method: immunoSEQ multiplex PCR. The repertoire has fewer than 300,000 clones, 90% to 95% of them found once; the top ten carry around 0.6%. The sample was peripheral blood, taken on day 0 of AZD1222 vaccination. The receptors derive from an adult in good health.

The rearrangement uses TRBV2 and TRBJ2-7; TRBD2 matches at 11 bases. This CDR3 contains 15 residues. J lost 4 bases, V lost 6 bases, and 8 bases had no gene match. Germline CDR1 SNHLY, CDR2 FYNNEI. Here the CDR3 DNA reads TGTGCCAGCAGAGAAAAGACTAGCGGGACATACGAGCAGTACTTC. This translates into CASREKTSGTYEQYF. Full variable domain (outside the CDR3, taken from reference TRBV2 and TRBJ2-7): EPEVTQTPSHQVTQMGQEVILRCVPISNHLYFYWYRQILGQKVEFLVSFYNNEISEKSEIFDDQFSVERPDGSNFTLKIRSTKLEDSAMYFCASREKTSGTYEQYFGPGTRLTVT.

The rearrangement uses TRBV7-3 and TRBJ2-7; D is ambiguous. Germline values: CDR1 SGHTA, CDR2 FQGTGA. Trimming cost V 2 bases and J 3 bases, with 2 bases left between them. The CDR3 spans 11 residues. CDR3 in amino acids: CASSLFYEQYF. For the CDR3, the DNA is TGTGCCAGCAGCTTATTCTACGAGCAGTACTTC.

The chain carries TRBV15 and TRBJ2-7, with D possibly being TRBD2 (6 bases). Germline V gene lookup returns CDR1 LNHNV and CDR2 YYDKDF (reference sequence). V lost 1 base to trimming and J lost 0 bases, with 16 bases between them. This CDR3 has 17 amino acids. The chain's CDR3 is CATSRVAGSGSSYEQYF. Written as DNA, the CDR3 is TGTGCCACCAGCAGAGTTGCGGGGAGCGGTTCCTCCTACGAGCAGTACTTC.

V gene TRBV7-3 combines with J gene TRBJ2-1; TRBD2 agrees at 9 bases. V shed 5 bases, J shed 4 bases, and the junction held 6 bases outside the gene matches. This CDR3 region has 15 residues. The germline CDR1 and CDR2 sequences are SGHTA and FQGTGA. The CDR3 region is CASSLLAGPYNEQFF. CDR3 coding DNA: TGTGCCAGCAGCCTCCTAGCGGGGCCATACAATGAGCAGTTCTTC.

The chain employs TRBV10-2 and TRBJ2-1; D is possibly TRBD2 (6 bases). This CDR3 has 15 amino acids. Per the germline V gene, CDR1 is WSHSY and CDR2 is SAAADI. V lost 10 bases, J lost 4 bases, and 20 bases lay in between. The CDR3: CATYPGRGFYNEQFF. The DNA for the CDR3 is TGCGCCACCTATCCCGGGAGAGGGTTTTACAATGAGCAGTTCTTC.

This rearrangement joins TRBV15 to TRBJ1-2; D remains unclear. Germline V CDR1 and CDR2: LNHNV, YYDKDF (reference sequence). V lost 7 bases, J lost 2 bases, and 14 bases lay in between. This CDR3 has 14 amino acids. CDR3 protein: CATTNLTLNYGYTF. CDR3 nucleotides: TGTGCCACCACCAACCTCACACTGAACTATGGCTACACCTTC.

This clone occurred a few times. The chain employs TRBV2 and TRBJ2-7; perhaps TRBD1 as D (6 bases). This CDR3 contains 14 residues. The ends were cut back, 6 bases at V and 0 bases at J, with 12 bases in the middle. Germline CDR1 SNHLY, CDR2 FYNNEI. The CDR3 nucleotides read TGTGCCAGCAGGTCGCGGACAGTCTCCTACGAGCAGTACTTC. It yields the protein CASRSRTVSYEQYF.

In this sample, this clone turned up once. The chain links TRBV13 to TRBJ1-6; D not resolved. Germline assignment: CDR1 PRHDT and CDR2 FYEKMQ (reference sequence). This CDR3 spans 15 amino acids. Trimming took off 6 bases at V and 0 bases at J, with 9 bases between the two ends. Here the CDR3 DNA reads TGTGCCAGCAGTCAACAGAGCTCCTATAATTCACCCCTCCACTTT. Translated: CASSQQSSYNSPLHF.

The genes are TRBV25-1 and TRBJ2-1; no clear D. V lost 11 bases to trimming and J lost 7 bases, with 12 bases between them. The CDR3 totals 11 residues. The germline CDR1 and CDR2 sequences are MGHDK and SYGVNS. The chain's CDR3 is CAHPPGNEQFF. DNA of the CDR3: TGTGCCCATCCTCCCGGTAATGAGCAGTTCTTC.

This rearrangement joins TRBV27 to TRBJ2-5, with 8 bases matching TRBD2. The germline V gene has CDR1 MNHEY and CDR2 SMNVEV (reference sequence). The CDR3 runs 14 residues. The V gene end was trimmed by 8 bases and the J gene end by 5 bases; junction bases not matched to a gene: 10. CDR3 protein: CASAAWGTSETQYF. The CDR3 DNA sequence: TGTGCCAGCGCTGCTTGGGGGACTAGTGAGACCCAGTACTTC.

The rearrangement links TRBV7-9 to TRBJ2-7; TRBD1 matches 7 bases. CDR3 length: 13 residues. Germline V CDR1 and CDR2: SEHNR, FQNEAQ (reference sequence). V was pared by 6 bases and J by 4 bases, with 6 bases of the junction left unmatched. CDR3 in DNA: TGTGCCAGCAGACCCAAGGGGGCTTACGAGCAGTACTTC. Amino acid sequence: CASRPKGAYEQYF.

V and J are TRBV5-1 and TRBJ2-5; 10 bases are shared with TRBD2. V was pared by 1 base and J by 5 bases, with 5 bases of the junction left unmatched. The CDR3 contains 15 residues. From germline, CDR1 is SGHRS and CDR2 YFSETQ. In DNA, the CDR3 is TGCGCCAGCAGCTTGCAAGCGGGGGGGCTGGAGACCCAGTACTTC. This translates into CASSLQAGGLETQYF.

This chain links TRBV6-5 with TRBJ1-2; no clear D. Trimming removed 0 bases at V and 8 bases at J, with 10 bases between. Germline V CDR1 and CDR2: MNHEY, SVGAGI. There are 13 residues in the CDR3. The CDR3 spells CASSYSWANGYTF. DNA of the CDR3: TGTGCCAGCAGTTACTCTTGGGCGAACGGCTACACCTTC.

The genes are TRBV6-6 and TRBJ1-2, with a weak D call TRBD1 (6 bases). Per germline, CDR1 MNHNY and CDR2 SVGAGI (reference sequence). Trimming took 6 bases from V and 8 from J, leaving 13 bases between them. This CDR3 region has 12 residues. The CDR3 DNA sequence: TGTGCCAGCAGGGCAGGGGAAGGCGGCTACACCTTC. Translated, it gives CASRAGEGGYTF.

V is TRBV2 and J is TRBJ2-7, with TRBD2 as a possible D gene (6 bases). Germline CDR1 and CDR2: SNHLY and FYNNEI. The CDR3 loop spans 14 amino acids. Trimming took 7 bases from V and 4 from J, leaving 17 bases between them. DNA for the CDR3: TGTGCCAGCAACCTGGGGGGACCGGGGTACGAGCAGTACTTC. This gives the protein CASNLGGPGYEQYF.

The chain couples TRBV29-1 to TRBJ1-1; tentatively, D is TRBD1 (5 bases). The V and J ends lost 3 bases and 7 bases respectively, with 12 bases between them. Germline assignment: CDR1 SQVTM and CDR2 ANQGSEA. This CDR3 is 12 amino acids long. Here the CDR3 DNA reads TGCAGCGTTGAGCAGGGTTTTGGTGAAGCTTTCTTT. Translated, it gives CSVEQGFGEAFF.

V gene TRBV7-8 combines with J gene TRBJ1-1, with 9 bases aligning to TRBD1. V lost 9 bases and J lost 0; bases outside the gene matches: 11. CDR1 is SGHVS, CDR2 FQNEAQ, per germline. CDR3 length equals 16 residues. The CDR3 DNA is TGTGCCAGTACCCGGGACAGGGTCATCATGAACACTGAAGCTTTCTTT. Translated: CASTRDRVIMNTEAFF. Combining the CDR3 with reference TRBV7-8 and TRBJ1-1 gives the whole variable domain GAGVSQSPRYKVAKRGQDVALRCDPISGHVSLFWYQQALGQGPEFLTYFQNEAQLDKSGLPSDRFFAERPEGSVSTLKIQRTQQEDSAVYLCASTRDRVIMNTEAFFGQGTRLTVV.

The chain combines TRBV19 with TRBJ1-1; no clear D gene. This CDR3 is built from 13 residues. Trimming took 3 bases from V and 4 from J, leaving 9 bases between them. Looked up from germline, CDR1 is LNHDA and CDR2 is SQIVND (reference sequence). For the CDR3, the DNA is TGTGCCAGTAGTATCCGAGGGTTCACTGAAGCTTTCTTT. This gives the protein CASSIRGFTEAFF.

The chain uses TRBV2 and TRBJ2-2, with 9 bases matching TRBD2. V shed 4 bases and J 5 bases; nucleotides not matched to a gene: 5. The CDR3 is 15 residues long. Germline V gives CDR1 SNHLY, CDR2 FYNNEI. As DNA, the CDR3 is TGTGCCAGCAGTGGTCTAGCGGGGAGAACCGGGGAGCTGTTTTTT. It specifies CASSGLAGRTGELFF.

This chain uses TRBV11-3 with TRBJ2-7; 11 bases line up with TRBD1. From germline, CDR1 is SGHNT and CDR2 YENEEA. The CDR3 spans 17 residues. The V gene end was trimmed by 3 bases and the J gene end by 6 bases; junction bases not matched to a gene: 13. This CDR3 reads CASSLDGGGQGAAEQYF. The CDR3 coding sequence is TGTGCCAGCAGCTTGGACGGCGGAGGACAGGGGGCCGCCGAGCAGTACTTC.

This chain uses TRBV5-4 with TRBJ1-1; D remains unclear. This CDR3 has 14 residues. Germline CDR1 is SGHNT and CDR2 is YYREEE (reference sequence). Trimming took 2 bases from V and 0 from J, leaving 8 bases between them. In nucleotides, the CDR3 is TGTGCCAGCAGCTTAAGACAACTGAACACTGAAGCTTTCTTT. Translated: CASSLRQLNTEAFF.

This chain joins TRBV6-1 and TRBJ2-3; 7 nucleotides match TRBD1. The germline V gene encodes CDR1 MNHNS and CDR2 SASEGT. The CDR3 runs 14 residues. With 1 base clipped from V and 4 bases from J, the junction kept 2 bases outside the gene matches. The CDR3 DNA reads as TGTGCCAGCAGTGAAGGGGACAGCCCAGATACGCAGTATTTT. As protein: CASSEGDSPDTQYF.

For the CDR3, the DNA is TGTGCCAGCAGTTACTCGTGGGAACGTCAGCCCCAGCATTTT. Its translation is CASSYSWERQPQHF. V usage is TRBV6-2 or TRBV6-3 and J usage is TRBJ1-5; no reliable D call. Trimming left V 0 bases short and J 6 bases short, with 9 bases between. The CDR3 contains 14 residues. Germline values: CDR1 MNHEY, CDR2 SVGEGT.

This sequence joins TRBV6-6 and TRBJ2-1, with a weak D call TRBD1 (6 bases). Trimming removed 0 bases at V and 2 bases at J, with 11 bases between. The germline V gene has CDR1 MNHNY and CDR2 SVGAGI (reference sequence). This CDR3 has 16 amino acids. The CDR3, as DNA: TGTGCCAGCAGTTACTCCAGGGGAGAACCCTACAATGAGCAGTTCTTC. This encodes CASSYSRGEPYNEQFF.

The chain uses TRBV5-1 and TRBJ2-2; 9 bases map to TRBD1. The CDR3 extends over 14 amino acids. The V and J ends lost 4 bases and 7 bases, in that order; junction bases with no gene match: 5. Germline CDR1 and CDR2: SGHRS and YFSETQ. CDR3 sequence: CASSEQGAGGELFF. In nucleotides, the CDR3 is TGCGCCAGCAGCGAACAGGGGGCCGGCGGGGAGCTGTTTTTT.

The chain recombines TRBV6-6 with TRBJ2-5, with no clear D. Germline V CDR1 and CDR2: MNHNY, SVGAGI (reference sequence). The CDR3 is 16 amino acids. Trimming left V 0 bases short and J 3 bases short, with 14 bases between. This chain's CDR3 is CASSYSWSSREETQYF. CDR3 in DNA: TGTGCCAGCAGTTACTCATGGTCCAGTAGGGAAGAGACCCAGTACTTC.

This chain links TRBV2 with TRBJ2-3, with D perhaps assigned TRBD1 or TRBD2 (6 bases each). The CDR3 extends over 12 amino acids. Germline CDR1 is SNHLY and CDR2 is FYNNEI. Trimming took off 10 bases at V and 5 bases at J, with 13 bases between the two ends. The CDR3 DNA is TGTGCCAACCGGGGGCGCGGAGATACGCAGTATTTT. This codes for CANRGRGDTQYF.